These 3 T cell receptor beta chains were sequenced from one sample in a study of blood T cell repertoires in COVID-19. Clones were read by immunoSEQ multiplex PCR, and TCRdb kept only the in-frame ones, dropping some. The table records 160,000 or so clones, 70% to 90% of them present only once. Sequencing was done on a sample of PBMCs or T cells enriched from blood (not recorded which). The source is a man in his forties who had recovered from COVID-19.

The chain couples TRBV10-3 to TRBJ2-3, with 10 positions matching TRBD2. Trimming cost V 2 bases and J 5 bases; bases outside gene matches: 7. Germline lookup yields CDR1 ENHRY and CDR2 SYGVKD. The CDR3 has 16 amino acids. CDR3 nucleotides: TGTGCCATCAGTGAGGGGCAAGCGGGGGGGCAAGATACGCAGTATTTT. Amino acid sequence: CAISEGQAGGQDTQYF.

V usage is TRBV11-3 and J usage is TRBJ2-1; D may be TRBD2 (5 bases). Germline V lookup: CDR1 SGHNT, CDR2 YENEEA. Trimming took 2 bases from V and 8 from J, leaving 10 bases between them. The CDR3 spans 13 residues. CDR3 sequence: CASSLRGQHEQFF. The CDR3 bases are TGTGCCAGCAGCTTACGGGGTCAACATGAGCAGTTCTTC. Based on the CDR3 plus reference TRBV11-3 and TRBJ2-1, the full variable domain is EAGVVQSPRYKIIEKKQPVAFWCNPISGHNTLYWYLQNLGQGPELLIRYENEEAVDDSQLPKDRFSAERLKGVDSTLKIQPAELGDSAVYLCASSLRGQHEQFFGPGTRLTVL.

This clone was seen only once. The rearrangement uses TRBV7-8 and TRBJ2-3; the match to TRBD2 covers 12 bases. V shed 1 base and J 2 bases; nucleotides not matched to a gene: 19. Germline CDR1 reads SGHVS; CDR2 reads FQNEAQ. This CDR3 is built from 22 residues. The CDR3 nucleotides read TGTGCCAGCAGCTTAGTAGTTTTTCCCCTAGTGACTAGCGGGGGAACCACAGATACGCAGTATTTT. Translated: CASSLVVFPLVTSGGTTDTQYF.